Each of the 2 T cell receptor beta chains below was sequenced from the same sample in a study of a mutant IDH1 vaccine in newly diagnosed glioma. Time point denoted: week 5, during vaccination. With topical imiquimod, each dose of the vaccine consisted of 300 ug of mutant IDH1 20-mer peptide. For these receptors, no antigen is known. Some clones are missing from TCRdb's copy, which holds only in-frame ones; the method was immunoSEQ multiplex PCR. The table lists about 36,000 clones, around 81% of them singletons. The sample here was PBMCs, taken from a glioma patient whose treatment included an IDH1 peptide vaccine. Receptors were obtained from a man aged 50 to 59 with glioma.

This clone has only a few counts. This chain links TRBV19 with TRBJ2-2; 9 nucleotides match TRBD2. Germline V gene sequence: CDR1 LNHDA, CDR2 SQIVND (reference sequence). Losses at the gene ends were 6 bases for V and 3 bases for J; bases not matched to a gene: 2. This CDR3 comprises 14 residues. This CDR3 is CASRLAGDTGELFF. In DNA, the CDR3 is TGTGCCAGTAGATTAGCGGGAGACACCGGGGAGCTGTTTTTT.

The V and J genes are TRBV7-9 and TRBJ1-3; D not certain. CDR3 length: 13 residues. Trimming pared 10 bases from V and 4 bases from J, leaving 14 bases between. CDR1 and CDR2 from the germline V gene are SEHNR and FQNEAQ (reference sequence). The CDR3 sequence: CATRMSSGNTIYF. CDR3 bases: TGTGCCACCAGAATGAGCTCCGGAAACACCATATATTTT.